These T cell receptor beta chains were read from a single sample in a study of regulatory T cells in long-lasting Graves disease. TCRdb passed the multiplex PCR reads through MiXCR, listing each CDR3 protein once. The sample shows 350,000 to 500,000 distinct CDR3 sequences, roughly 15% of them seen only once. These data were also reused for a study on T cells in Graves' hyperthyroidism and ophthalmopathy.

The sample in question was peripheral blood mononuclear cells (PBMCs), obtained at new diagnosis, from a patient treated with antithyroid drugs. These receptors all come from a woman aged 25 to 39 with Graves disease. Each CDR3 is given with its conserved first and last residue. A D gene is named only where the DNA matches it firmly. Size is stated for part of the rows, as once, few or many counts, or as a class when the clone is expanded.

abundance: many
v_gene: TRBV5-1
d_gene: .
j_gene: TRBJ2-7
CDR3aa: CASSEGGSFTYEQYF
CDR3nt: TGCGCCAGCAGCGAGGGCGGATCGTTCACCTACGAGCAGTACTTC

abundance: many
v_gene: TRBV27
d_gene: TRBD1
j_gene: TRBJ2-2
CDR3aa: CASSPMGLTGGLNPGELFF
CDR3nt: TGTGCCAGCAGTCCTATGGGCCTGACAGGGGGCCTCAATCCCGGGGAGCTGTTTTTT

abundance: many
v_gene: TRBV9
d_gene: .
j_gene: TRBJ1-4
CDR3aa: CASSVFGQINEKLFF
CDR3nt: TGTGCCAGCAGCGTGTTCGGACAGATTAATGAAAAACTGTTTTTT

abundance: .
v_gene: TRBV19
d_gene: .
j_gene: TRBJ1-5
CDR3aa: CASTWDTRNQPQHF
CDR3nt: TGTGCCAGTACCTGGGACACCCGGAATCAGCCCCAGCATTTT

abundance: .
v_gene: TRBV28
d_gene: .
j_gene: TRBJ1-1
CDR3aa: CASSLGGRVSTEAFF
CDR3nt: TGTGCCAGCAGTTTAGGGGGGCGCGTCTCTACTGAAGCTTTCTTT

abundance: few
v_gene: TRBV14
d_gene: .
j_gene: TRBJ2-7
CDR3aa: CASSQGFTVYEQYF
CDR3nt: TGTGCCAGCAGCCAAGGTTTCACAGTCTACGAGCAGTACTTC

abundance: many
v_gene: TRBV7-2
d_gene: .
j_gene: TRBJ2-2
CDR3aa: CASRGSGRKYTGELFF
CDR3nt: TGTGCCAGCAGGGGGTCGGGGAGGAAGTACACCGGGGAGCTGTTTTTT

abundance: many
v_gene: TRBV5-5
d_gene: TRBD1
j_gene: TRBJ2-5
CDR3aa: CASSLPDRGETQYF
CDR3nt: TGTGCCAGCAGCCTCCCGGACAGGGGGGAGACCCAGTACTTC

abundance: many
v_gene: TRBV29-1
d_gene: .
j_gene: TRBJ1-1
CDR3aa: CSVEFDWGANTEAFF
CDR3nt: TGCAGCGTTGAATTTGACTGGGGGGCGAACACTGAAGCTTTCTTT

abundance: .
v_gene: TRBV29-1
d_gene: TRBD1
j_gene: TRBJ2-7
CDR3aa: CSIRDRKGGEQYF
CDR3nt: TGCAGCATACGGGACAGGAAAGGGGGCGAGCAGTACTTC

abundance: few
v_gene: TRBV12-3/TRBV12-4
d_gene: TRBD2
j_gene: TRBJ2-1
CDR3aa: CASSSYLAEHNNEQFF
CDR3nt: TGTGCCAGCAGTTCGTACCTAGCGGAACACAACAATGAGCAGTTCTTC

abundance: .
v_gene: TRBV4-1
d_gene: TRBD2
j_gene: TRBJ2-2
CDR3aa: CASGASGTGELFF
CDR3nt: TGCGCCAGCGGAGCTAGCGGTACCGGGGAGCTGTTTTTT

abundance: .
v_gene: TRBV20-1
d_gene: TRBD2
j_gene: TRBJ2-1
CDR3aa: CSASSDGRAEYEQFF
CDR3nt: TGCAGTGCTAGCAGTGACGGGAGGGCCGAGTATGAGCAGTTCTTC

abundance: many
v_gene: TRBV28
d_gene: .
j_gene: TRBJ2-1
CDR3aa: CASLRSYNEQFF
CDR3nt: TGTGCCAGTTTAAGGTCCTACAATGAGCAGTTCTTC

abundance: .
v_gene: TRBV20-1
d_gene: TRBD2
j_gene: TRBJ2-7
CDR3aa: CSARDRGRRYDYEQYF
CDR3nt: TGCAGTGCTAGAGACCGCGGGAGGAGGTATGACTACGAGCAGTACTTC

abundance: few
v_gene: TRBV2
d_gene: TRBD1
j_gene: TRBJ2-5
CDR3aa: CASSRDRGVQETQYF
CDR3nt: TGTGCCAGCAGCCGGGACAGGGGGGTCCAAGAGACCCAGTACTTC

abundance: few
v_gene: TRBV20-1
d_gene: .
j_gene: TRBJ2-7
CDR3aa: CSQAFTYEQYF
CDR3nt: TGCAGTCAAGCGTTTACCTACGAGCAGTACTTC

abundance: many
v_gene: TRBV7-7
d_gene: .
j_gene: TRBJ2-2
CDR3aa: CASSRSNTGELFF
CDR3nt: TGTGCTAGCAGCCGGTCTAACACCGGGGAGCTGTTTTTT

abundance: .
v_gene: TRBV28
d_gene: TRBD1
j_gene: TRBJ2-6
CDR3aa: CASSFTWDRGFGANVLTF
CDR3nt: TGTGCCAGCAGTTTTACCTGGGACAGGGGGTTTGGGGCCAACGTCCTGACTTTC

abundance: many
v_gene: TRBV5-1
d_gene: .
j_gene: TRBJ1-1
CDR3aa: CASSLAGQFEAFF
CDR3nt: TGCGCCAGCAGCTTGGCCGGACAATTCGAAGCTTTCTTT

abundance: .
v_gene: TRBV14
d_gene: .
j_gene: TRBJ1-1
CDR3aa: CATGSLMNTEAFF
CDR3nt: TGTGCCACCGGTTCTCTAATGAACACTGAAGCTTTCTTT

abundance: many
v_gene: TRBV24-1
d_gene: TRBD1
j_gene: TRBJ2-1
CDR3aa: CATSDFAGGAGEQFF
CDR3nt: TGTGCCACCAGTGATTTTGCAGGGGGCGCGGGTGAGCAGTTCTTC

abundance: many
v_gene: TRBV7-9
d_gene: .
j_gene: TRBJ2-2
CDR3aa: CASSLNTGELFF
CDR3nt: TGTGCCAGCAGCTTAAACACCGGGGAGCTGTTTTTT

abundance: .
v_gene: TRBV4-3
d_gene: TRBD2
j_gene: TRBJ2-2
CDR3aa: CASSQDPGGRTGELFF
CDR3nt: TGCGCCAGCAGCCAAGATCCCGGCGGGAGGACCGGGGAGCTGTTTTTT

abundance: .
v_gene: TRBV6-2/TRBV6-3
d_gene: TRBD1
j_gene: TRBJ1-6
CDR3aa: CASKEDRGYNSPLHF
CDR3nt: TGTGCCAGCAAAGAGGACAGGGGATATAATTCACCCCTCCACTTT

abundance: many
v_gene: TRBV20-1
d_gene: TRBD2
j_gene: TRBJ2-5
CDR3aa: CSASGAGDGQETQYF
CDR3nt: TGCAGTGCTAGCGGGGCGGGAGATGGTCAAGAGACCCAGTACTTC

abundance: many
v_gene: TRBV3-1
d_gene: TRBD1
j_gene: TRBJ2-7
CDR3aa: CASSLRDRAGEQYF
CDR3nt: TGTGCCAGCAGCCTCCGGGACAGGGCGGGCGAGCAGTACTTC

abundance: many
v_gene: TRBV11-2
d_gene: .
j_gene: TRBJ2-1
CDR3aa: CASSLLRERSEQFF
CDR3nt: TGTGCCAGCAGCTTATTGAGGGAGCGGTCAGAGCAGTTCTTC

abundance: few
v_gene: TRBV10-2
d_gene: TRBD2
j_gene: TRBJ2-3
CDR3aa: CASGPGRGADTQYF
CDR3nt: TGCGCCAGCGGACCGGGCCGGGGGGCAGATACGCAGTATTTT

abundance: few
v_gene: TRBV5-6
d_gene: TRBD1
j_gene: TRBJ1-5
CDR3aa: CASSLTGEGNQPQHF
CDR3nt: TGTGCCAGCAGCTTGACAGGGGAGGGCAATCAGCCCCAGCATTTT

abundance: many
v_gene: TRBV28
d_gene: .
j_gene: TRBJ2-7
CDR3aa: CASSFGTPWAYEQYF
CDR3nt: TGTGCCAGCAGTTTCGGGACACCCTGGGCTTACGAGCAGTACTTC

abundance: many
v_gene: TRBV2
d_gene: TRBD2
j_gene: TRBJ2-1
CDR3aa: CAGGRGYEQFF
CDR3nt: TGTGCTGGCGGGAGGGGGTATGAGCAGTTCTTC

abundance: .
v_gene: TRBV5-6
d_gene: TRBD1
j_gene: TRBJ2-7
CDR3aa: CASSLRDSVYEQYF
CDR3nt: TGTGCCAGCAGCTTGAGGGACAGCGTTTACGAGCAGTACTTC

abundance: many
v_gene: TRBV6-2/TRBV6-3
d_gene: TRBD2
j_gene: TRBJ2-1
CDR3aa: CASSYNRVLAGYNEQFF
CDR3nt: TGTGCCAGCAGTTACAATCGCGTACTAGCGGGATACAATGAGCAGTTCTTC

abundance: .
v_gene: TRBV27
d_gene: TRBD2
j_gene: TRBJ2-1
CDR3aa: CASSFSGGAYNEQFF
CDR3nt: TGTGCCAGCAGTTTTTCGGGAGGCGCCTACAATGAGCAGTTCTTC

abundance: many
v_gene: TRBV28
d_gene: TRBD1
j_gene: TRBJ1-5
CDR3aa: CASRGQNNQPQHF
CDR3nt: TGTGCCAGCAGGGGACAGAACAATCAGCCCCAGCATTTT

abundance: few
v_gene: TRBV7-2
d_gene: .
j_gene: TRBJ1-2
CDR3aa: CASSVQGNYGYTF
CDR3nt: TGTGCCAGCAGCGTACAGGGTAACTATGGCTACACCTTC

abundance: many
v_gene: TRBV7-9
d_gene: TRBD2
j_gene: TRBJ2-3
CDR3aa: CASSLGLAGGTDTQYF
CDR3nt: TGTGCCAGCAGCTTGGGACTAGCGGGAGGCACAGATACGCAGTATTTT

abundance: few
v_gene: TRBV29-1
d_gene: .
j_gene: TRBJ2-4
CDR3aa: CSVEGSFRVQYF
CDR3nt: TGCAGCGTTGAAGGAAGTTTTAGGGTTCAGTACTTC

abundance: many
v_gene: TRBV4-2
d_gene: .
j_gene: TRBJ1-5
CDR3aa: CASSQEGRGNQPQHF
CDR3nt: TGTGCCAGCAGCCAAGAAGGAAGGGGCAATCAGCCCCAGCATTTT

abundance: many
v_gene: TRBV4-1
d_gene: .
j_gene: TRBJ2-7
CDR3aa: CASSQDKRDTYEQYF
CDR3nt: TGCGCCAGCAGCCAAGATAAACGCGATACCTACGAGCAGTACTTC

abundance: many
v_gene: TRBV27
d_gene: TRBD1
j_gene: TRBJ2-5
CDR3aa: CASSLEGGRETQYF
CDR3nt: TGTGCCAGCAGTTTAGAAGGGGGCAGAGAGACCCAGTACTTC

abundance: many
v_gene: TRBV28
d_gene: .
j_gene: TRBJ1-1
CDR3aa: CASLEVKGMNTEAFF
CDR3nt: TGTGCCAGCTTAGAGGTGAAGGGGATGAACACTGAAGCTTTCTTT

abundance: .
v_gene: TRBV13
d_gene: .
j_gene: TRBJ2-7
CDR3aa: CASRLKGNYEQYF
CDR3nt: TGTGCCAGCAGGTTGAAGGGGAACTACGAGCAGTACTTC

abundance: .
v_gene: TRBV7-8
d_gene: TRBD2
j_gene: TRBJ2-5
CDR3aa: CASSLDSSGRALGSAPQETQYF
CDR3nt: TGTGCCAGCAGCTTAGATTCTAGCGGGAGGGCCTTGGGGAGTGCTCCGCAAGAGACCCAGTACTTC

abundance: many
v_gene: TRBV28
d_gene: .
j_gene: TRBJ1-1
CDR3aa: CASSLLGMDTEAFF
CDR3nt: TGTGCCAGCAGTTTGCTGGGGATGGACACTGAAGCTTTCTTT